The source of this TCR beta chain is a study of PD-1 blockade in classical Hodgkin lymphoma. Study-level points and caveats: Patients who responded completely had about the same baseline diversity as newly diagnosed patients.

The time point is: cycle 4 day 1 (C4D1), after more than five weeks of nivolumab. Every patient relapsed after autologous stem cell transplantation, and brentuximab vedotin exposure varied. Here immunoSEQ multiplex PCR was the method, and the copy in TCRdb shows in-frame clones only, minus some. The sample records tens of thousands of clones, about 89% being singletons. This clone was picked up one time. What it binds is unknown. The junction differs from germline at one of its ends, possibly a read error. The CDR3 runs 13 residues. In germline, CDR1 is SSHAT, CDR2 FNYEAQ (reference sequence). The V and J genes are TRBV7-7 and TRBJ1-1; D not resolved. The sequences come from peripheral blood mononuclear cells (PBMCs), collected before the fourth cycle of nivolumab. The clonotype originates from a human donor with classical Hodgkin lymphoma. As DNA, the CDR3 is TGTGCTAGCAGCTTAGCGTTAGACACTGAAGCTTTCTTT. Translation: CASSLALDTEAFF.